The 30 T cell receptor beta chains presented below share a single source sample, sequenced in a study of CD8+ T cells in alopecia areata. Treatment defined: oral pan-JAK inhibitor, 5-10 mg twice daily. cDNA serving as the sequencing template came from extracted, reverse transcribed RNA. Sequenced by immunoSEQ multiplex PCR; TCRdb stores in-frame clones only, minus some. The sample shows 200,000 to 250,000 clones, around 66% of them seen only once. The sample here was CD4+ T cells sorted from blood, taken at week 4, from a patient treated with tofacitinib. The receptors here all came from a human donor with alopecia areata.

This clone has just a few counts. The chain has TRBV30 and TRBJ1-3; D is undetermined. The V end lost 1 base, the J end lost 3 bases, and 7 bases lay between the germline ends. The CDR3 extends over 13 amino acids. Germline V gene data show CDR1 as GTSNPN and CDR2 as SVGIG (reference sequence). The CDR3 sequence: CAWSEAVGNTIYF. CDR3 sequence (DNA): TGTGCCTGGAGTGAGGCCGTTGGAAACACCATATATTTT.

V and J are TRBV7-2 and TRBJ2-1; 9 nucleotides agree with TRBD1. Per the germline V gene, CDR1 is SGHTA and CDR2 is FQGNSA. The CDR3 consists of 15 residues. J gave up 2 bases and V 5 bases, and 4 bases lay outside the gene matches. CDR3 loop: CASSKQGAPYNEQFF. The CDR3 DNA reads as TGTGCCAGCAGCAAACAGGGGGCGCCCTACAATGAGCAGTTCTTC.

The V and J genes are TRBV29-1 and TRBJ1-1; perhaps TRBD1 as D (5 bases). Germline CDR1 and CDR2: SQVTM and ANQGSEA. V lost 4 bases, J lost 6 bases, and 12 bases lay in between. The length of the CDR3 is 12 residues. In DNA form, the CDR3 reads TGCAGCGTTGGGGGGGAGAATGCTGAAGCTTTCTTT. Its translation: CSVGGENAEAFF.

This sequence joins TRBV4-2 and TRBJ1-2; 7 nucleotides line up with TRBD1. The CDR3 has 17 residues. V was pared by 0 bases and J by 2 bases, with 9 bases of the junction left unmatched. Germline V CDR1 and CDR2: LGHNA, YNFKEQ. The CDR3 DNA reads as TGTGCCAGCAGCCAAGATCCCGGGACAGCTGGGAACTATGGCTACACCTTC. Residues: CASSQDPGTAGNYGYTF.

The chain is built from TRBV4-1 and TRBJ1-1, with a tentative D call TRBD1 (5 bases). Germline V gene sequence: CDR1 MGHRA, CDR2 YSYEKL. CDR3 size: 16 residues. V was shortened by 5 bases and J by 3 bases, with 19 bases between the two germline ends. The DNA of the CDR3 is TGCGCCAGCAGCTCGCAGTTGGGGGGAAGGTACACTGAAGCTTTCTTT. Residues: CASSSQLGGRYTEAFF.

This chain links TRBV2 with TRBJ2-2, with D tentatively TRBD1 or TRBD2 (6 bases each). This CDR3 comprises 15 residues. Per germline, CDR1 SNHLY and CDR2 FYNNEI. Trimming took off 5 bases at V and 0 bases at J, with 10 bases between the two ends. CDR3 residues: CASSYRGPNTGELFF. The CDR3 bases are TGTGCCAGCAGTTATCGGGGGCCGAACACCGGGGAGCTGTTTTTT.

This clone was found once. The chain recombines TRBV29-1 with TRBJ2-3, with D possibly being TRBD2 (5 bases). CDR1 and CDR2 from the germline V gene are SQVTM and ANQGSEA. The CDR3 has 12 amino acids. Trimming pared 7 bases from V and 2 bases from J, leaving 10 bases between. For the CDR3, the DNA is TGCAGCGGGGAGCGGATCACAGATACGCAGTATTTT. Its protein is CSGERITDTQYF.

The chain couples TRBV4-2 to TRBJ1-6; no reliable D call. Per germline, CDR1 LGHNA and CDR2 YNFKEQ. With 1 base removed from V and 6 bases from J, the gap between germline ends came to 4 bases. CDR3 length: 13 amino acids. As DNA, the CDR3 is TGTGCCAGCAGCCAAGGGAGTAATTCACCCCTCCACTTT. Its protein product is CASSQGSNSPLHF.

The V gene is TRBV10-3, the J gene TRBJ2-5, with a possible D match to TRBD1 (6 bases). The germline CDR1 and CDR2 sequences are ENHRY and SYGVKD. Trimming removed 10 bases from V and 0 bases from J, with 12 bases in between. The CDR3 totals 13 residues. The CDR3 loop is CASLGQNQETQYF. The CDR3 DNA reads as TGTGCCAGCCTTGGACAGAACCAAGAGACCCAGTACTTC.

The chain carries TRBV2 and TRBJ2-5; 7 positions agree with TRBD1. V was clipped by 7 bases and J by 5 bases; unmatched bases: 4. The CDR3 spans 12 residues. Germline V gives CDR1 SNHLY, CDR2 FYNNEI. CDR3 sequence: CASNRGDETQYF. CDR3 sequence (DNA): TGTGCCAGCAACAGGGGTGACGAGACCCAGTACTTC.

This chain joins TRBV18 and TRBJ1-4; TRBD1 matches 7 bases. Germline values: CDR1 KGHSH, CDR2 LQKENI. V was pared by 3 bases and J by 4 bases, with 11 bases of the junction left unmatched. The CDR3 loop spans 17 amino acids. The CDR3 DNA reads as TGTGCCAGCTCACCTCAAGGGACAGCGGCTGTTAATGAAAAACTGTTTTTT. This sequence encodes CASSPQGTAAVNEKLFF.

The V gene is TRBV11-2, the J gene TRBJ2-7; TRBD2 might be the D (5 bases). Trimming took off 4 bases at V and 0 bases at J, with 13 bases between the two ends. The V gene's germline CDR1 is SGHAT and CDR2 FQNNGV. The CDR3 is 15 residues long. In DNA form, the CDR3 reads TGTGCCAGCAGCTCCCGGCGGGTCCTCTCCTACGAGCAGTACTTC. This gives the protein CASSSRRVLSYEQYF.

The sample holds a few counts of this clone. The chain recombines TRBV6-1 with TRBJ1-5; D is undetermined. V lost 6 bases and J lost 4, with 10 bases in between. This CDR3 contains 13 residues. CDR1 is MNHNS and CDR2 is SASEGT in the germline V gene. The CDR3 region is CASRLEGNQPQHF. CDR3 coding DNA: TGTGCCAGCAGATTAGAGGGAAATCAGCCCCAGCATTTT.

There are a few counts of this clone. The genes are TRBV4-3 and TRBJ2-1; D gene uncertain. CDR3 length: 15 amino acids. Trimming cost V 0 bases and J 4 bases, with 10 bases left between them. Germline V gene lookup returns CDR1 LGHNA and CDR2 YSLEER. The CDR3, as DNA: TGCGCCAGCAGCCAAGATTCCCCCGGGTACAATGAGCAGTTCTTC. Translation: CASSQDSPGYNEQFF.

As concerns this clone: The same CDR3 can be traced to other DNA sequences in this sample. The chain uses TRBV29-1 and TRBJ1-2; 8 positions match TRBD1. Germline V CDR1 and CDR2: SQVTM, ANQGSEA. This CDR3 has 14 amino acids. The ends lost 3 bases at V and 2 bases at J; junction bases unmatched: 5. CDR3 nucleotides: TGCAGCGTTGATGGACAGGGTGGGAACTATGGCTACACCTTC. This gives the protein CSVDGQGGNYGYTF.

This clone was counted between two and nine times. The rearrangement links TRBV4-1 to TRBJ1-4; tentative D call: TRBD1 (5 bases). This CDR3 has 16 residues. The V gene lost 3 bases and the J gene lost 3 bases, with 14 bases spanning the gap. CDR1 is MGHRA and CDR2 is YSYEKL in the germline V gene. This CDR3 is CASSQNVGGANEKLFF. The CDR3, as DNA: TGCGCCAGCAGCCAGAATGTTGGGGGAGCTAATGAAAAACTGTTTTTT.

This chain uses TRBV6-5 with TRBJ1-1; D is unclear. Germline V lookup: CDR1 MNHEY, CDR2 SVGAGI. The CDR3 spans 12 residues. V lost 4 bases and J lost 7, with 10 bases in between. DNA of the CDR3: TGTGCCAGCAGTTCGGTGGCTGGTGAAGCTTTCTTT. It translates to CASSSVAGEAFF.

The rearrangement joins TRBV27 to TRBJ1-6; TRBD1 might be the D (5 bases). CDR1 is MNHEY and CDR2 is SMNVEV in the germline V gene (reference sequence). The CDR3 has 12 amino acids. V was pared by 5 bases and J by 12 bases, with 11 bases between. DNA for the CDR3: TGTGCCAGCAGTCGGGACGGAGGACCCCTCCACTTT. Translation gives CASSRDGGPLHF.

The chain links TRBV5-6 to TRBJ1-1, with a tentative D call TRBD1 (5 bases). CDR3 size: 14 residues. Trimming shortened V by 3 bases and J by 5 bases, and 14 bases separated the two germline ends. The germline V gene has CDR1 SGHDT and CDR2 YYEEEE. The CDR3 DNA reads as TGTGCCAGCAGCTCCCAGGGTGTGTGGACTGAAGCTTTCTTT. Encoded protein: CASSSQGVWTEAFF.

This sequence joins TRBV7-2 and TRBJ2-2; D uncertain. The CDR3 sequence is 14 residues long. V lost 1 base, J lost 4 bases, and 7 bases lay in between. Germline lookup yields CDR1 SGHTA and CDR2 FQGNSA. In DNA form, the CDR3 reads TGTGCCAGCAGCTTAGGCCTCAGCACCGGGGAGCTGTTTTTT. Amino acids: CASSLGLSTGELFF.

The V gene is TRBV27, the J gene TRBJ2-5; 11 bases line up with TRBD2. This CDR3 spans 13 amino acids. With 11 bases clipped from V and 4 bases from J, the junction kept 6 bases outside the gene matches. Germline CDR1 is MNHEY and CDR2 is SMNVEV (reference sequence). The CDR3, as DNA: TGTGCCCGAGTAGCGGGGGGGGGAGAGACCCAGTACTTC. The encoded protein is CARVAGGGETQYF.

The chain is built from TRBV2 and TRBJ1-6; TRBD1 is a possible D gene (6 bases). Germline V gene data show CDR1 as SNHLY and CDR2 as FYNNEI. The V and J ends lost 4 bases and 7 bases respectively, with 11 bases between them. The CDR3 extends over 14 amino acids. The CDR3 DNA sequence: TGTGCCAGCAGTGTGGACAGCCAGAATTCACCCCTCCACTTT. It encodes CASSVDSQNSPLHF.

V is TRBV6-5 and J is TRBJ1-2; D gene unclear. This CDR3 region has 16 residues. Germline V gene sequence: CDR1 MNHEY, CDR2 SVGAGI. Deletions cut 0 bases from V and 8 bases from J, with 19 bases between. The CDR3 DNA follows: TGTGCCAGCAGTTACTCGGCTTTCGGAGACACTTTCGGCTACACCTTC. Translating gives CASSYSAFGDTFGYTF.

The chain uses TRBV29-1 and TRBJ2-6, with a weak D call TRBD1 (5 bases). CDR3 length equals 16 residues. V was clipped by 2 bases and J by 0 bases, with 11 bases between them. CDR1 is SQVTM and CDR2 is ANQGSEA in the germline V gene. The CDR3 here is CSVELTDRSGANVLTF. The CDR3 bases are TGCAGCGTTGAATTGACAGACCGCTCTGGGGCCAACGTCCTGACTTTC.

With regard to this clone: This same CDR3 is encoded by further DNA sequences in the sample. The V call is TRBV28, the J call TRBJ1-5; possibly TRBD1 for D (5 bases). Trimming pared 4 bases from V and 1 base from J, leaving 5 bases between. CDR1 and CDR2 (germline): MDHEN, SYDVKM. The CDR3 extends over 13 amino acids. CDR3 coding DNA: TGTGCCAGCAGTTCAGGGAGCAATCAGCCCCAGCATTTT. It yields the protein CASSSGSNQPQHF.

This chain connects TRBV6-5 to TRBJ1-2; D gene unclear. The CDR3 totals 14 residues. Trimming cost V 5 bases and J 3 bases, with 13 bases left between them. The germline V gene has CDR1 MNHEY and CDR2 SVGAGI. The CDR3 region has the DNA TGTGCCAGCAGTACCCGACGGTGGCACTATGGCTACACCTTC. As protein: CASSTRRWHYGYTF.

The chain uses TRBV19 and TRBJ1-6; no clear D. Germline loops: CDR1 LNHDA, CDR2 SQIVND (reference sequence). Trimming took off 5 bases at V and 0 bases at J, with 8 bases between the two ends. The CDR3 runs to 15 residues. This CDR3 reads CASSEQSSYNSPLHF. Written as DNA, the CDR3 is TGTGCCAGTAGTGAACAGAGCTCCTATAATTCACCCCTCCACTTT.

The table lists this clone with a count of one. The chain employs TRBV30 and TRBJ2-5; 9 nucleotides align to TRBD2. CDR3 length: 14 residues. V lost 1 base and J lost 5; bases outside the gene matches: 5. The germline V gene encodes CDR1 GTSNPN and CDR2 SVGIG (reference sequence). CDR3 residues: CAWSDSGGGETQYF. Written as DNA, the CDR3 is TGTGCCTGGAGTGATAGCGGGGGAGGTGAGACCCAGTACTTC.

This clone has just a few counts. V is TRBV7-9 and J is TRBJ2-5; 12 bases are a match to TRBD2. Trimming took 1 base from V and 1 from J; bases not matched to a gene: 4. The CDR3 length is 17 residues. Looked up from germline, CDR1 is SEHNR and CDR2 is FQNEAQ (reference sequence). This CDR3 is CASSLVGTSGFQETQYF. CDR3 bases: TGTGCCAGCAGCTTAGTGGGGACTAGCGGGTTCCAAGAGACCCAGTACTTC.

As DNA, the CDR3 is TGCGCCAGCAGCCCGGGACAGCCCGAGGGGACCCAGTACTTC. This translates into CASSPGQPEGTQYF. The chain couples TRBV5-1 to TRBJ2-5; 7 bases match TRBD1. The V and J ends lost 4 bases and 7 bases, in that order; junction bases with no gene match: 10. The CDR3 sequence is 14 residues long. Germline V lookup: CDR1 SGHRS, CDR2 YFSETQ.